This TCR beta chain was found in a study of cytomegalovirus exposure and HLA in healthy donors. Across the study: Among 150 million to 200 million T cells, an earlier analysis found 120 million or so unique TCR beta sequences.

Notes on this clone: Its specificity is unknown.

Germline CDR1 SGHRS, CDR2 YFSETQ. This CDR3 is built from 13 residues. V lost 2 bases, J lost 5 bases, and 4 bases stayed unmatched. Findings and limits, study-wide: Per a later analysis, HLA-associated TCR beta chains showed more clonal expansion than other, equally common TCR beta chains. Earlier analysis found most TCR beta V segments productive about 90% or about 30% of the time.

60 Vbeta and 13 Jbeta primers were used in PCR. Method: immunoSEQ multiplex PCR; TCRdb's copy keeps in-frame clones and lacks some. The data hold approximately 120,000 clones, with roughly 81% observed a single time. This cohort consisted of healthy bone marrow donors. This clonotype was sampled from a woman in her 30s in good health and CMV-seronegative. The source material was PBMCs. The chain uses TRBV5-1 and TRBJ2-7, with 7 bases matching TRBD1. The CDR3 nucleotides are TGCGCCAGCAGCTTAGGGGGCTGGCACGAGCAGTACTTC. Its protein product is CASSLGGWHEQYF. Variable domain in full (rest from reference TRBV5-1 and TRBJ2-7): KAGVTQTPRYLIKTRGQQVTLSCSPISGHRSVSWYQQTPGQGLQFLFEYFSETQRNKGNFPGRFSGRQFSNSRSEMNVSTLELGDSALYLCASSLGGWHEQYFGPGTRLTVT.